The source of this T cell receptor beta chain is a study of T cells in Graves' hyperthyroidism and ophthalmopathy. CDR3 length: 11 amino acids. Germline loops: CDR1 SGHDN, CDR2 FVKESK. This clonotype was observed many times. One junction end does not reproduce the germline sequence, and a read error may be involved. TCR beta CDR3 region amplification was performed from RNA transcripts. Primed by the HTBI set, a first-round RT-PCR was run on the TCR CDR3. TCRdb analysed the multiplex PCR reads with MiXCR anew, one entry per CDR3 protein. The table lists about 640,000 distinct CDR3 sequences, about 14% of them singletons.

The specimen sequenced was blood. This TCR was recovered from a woman between 50 and 59 years old with Graves' ophthalmopathy. V gene TRBV14 combines with J gene TRBJ2-7; TRBD1 is a possible D gene (5 bases). DNA for the CDR3: TGCGCCAGCAGCCAGGGTTTCGAGCAGTACTTC. It specifies CASSQGFEQYF.